The entry below describes one T cell receptor beta chain. No cognate antigen has been identified for it. Base qualities are not provided; no much larger clone lies one nucleotide away. V loses 10 bases of germline sequence and J loses 2 bases, and the interval between the two ends is 11 bases. According to the germline V gene (reference sequence), CDR1 reads LNHDA and CDR2 reads SQIVND. From the cysteine up to the phenylalanine, the CDR3 has a length of 13 residues. Of the read, only the CDR3 DNA is kept; its 39 bases are in frame from base 1. This entry is derived from a study of blood T cell repertoires in COVID-19 (TCRdb year 2020). Regarding the study in general: Collaborator samples came from the United States, Italy and Spain and covered acute and convalescent phases of COVID-19. The prospective study material was composed of cDNA or gDNA derived from T cells, B-cell-depleted T cells, or PBMCs. Subjects who had been exposed to COVID-19, were actively infected with it, or had recovered from it provided the deeply sampled blood TCRbeta repertoires that made up the dataset. The repertoires were released in a freely available public database meant as a resource for research on the immune response to SARS-CoV-2. The samples were drawn from two sources: the first 160 participants of the ongoing ImmuneRACE study, and 1,200 or so subjects contributed by 6 global collaborators. A de-identified subject ID, COVID-19 status, age in years and sex were almost always included in the sample metadata. Where HLA class I and class II types were available, the types were taken from metadata supplied by the sample provider, not from assay-based typing. General conclusions and limits of the study: Clinical and demographic metadata were provided uncurated, with the amount varying by source and participant.

Whole blood was collected in K2EDTA tubes by collaborating institutions according to the institutions' own protocols. For TCRbeta analysis, collaborator samples were shipped as frozen whole blood, as isolated PBMCs, or as DNA extracted from either sample type. The immunoSEQ Assay, a bias-controlled multiplex PCR, was used to amplify TCRbeta CDR3 regions from genomic DNA. Per the original workflow: The number of nucleated cells in each sample was estimated from the amplification of reference gene primers within the assay. Sequence reads were collapsed and filtered to measure the absolute abundance of every unique TCRbeta CDR3 rearrangement. For each sample, productive Simpson clonality was calculated by taking the square root of Simpson's diversity index across productive rearrangements. This is the immuneACCESS table as TCRdb keeps it, with only in-frame sequences that have V and J called. A part of the clones is gone; compared with another copy, unresolved V genes explain less than half, and the rest is unexplained. V, J and clone size derive from that table, while D and trimming were established from the DNA sequence. In this sample the table shows 140,000 to 150,000 clones, about 76% of which occur a single time. Over 8% of the sample goes to the ten largest clones.

The chain uses TRBV19 and TRBJ2-2; TRBD1 is possibly the D segment (6 matching bases). The origin of this receptor is a human donor in a cohort sampled during active COVID-19. Material for sequencing was peripheral blood. DNA sequence: TGTGCCACCGACAGGCGAAACACCGGGGAGCTGTTTTTT. It codes for CATDRRNTGELFF.